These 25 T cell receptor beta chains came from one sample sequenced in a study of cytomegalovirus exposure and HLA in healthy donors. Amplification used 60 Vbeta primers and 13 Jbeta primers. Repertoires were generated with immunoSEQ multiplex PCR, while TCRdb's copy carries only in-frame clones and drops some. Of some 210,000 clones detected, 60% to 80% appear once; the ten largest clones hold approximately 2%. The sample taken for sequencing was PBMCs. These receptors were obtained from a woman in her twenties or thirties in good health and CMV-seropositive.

The CDR3 loop is CATSSAAFTSHDTQYF. Written as DNA, the CDR3 is TGTGCCACCAGCAGTGCCGCGTTTACTAGCCACGATACGCAGTATTTT. The chain has TRBV15 and TRBJ2-3; TRBD2 is a possible D gene (6 bases). Trimming took off 3 bases at V and 6 bases at J, with 19 bases between the two ends. The CDR3 spans 16 residues. Germline V gene sequence: CDR1 LNHNV, CDR2 YYDKDF (reference sequence).

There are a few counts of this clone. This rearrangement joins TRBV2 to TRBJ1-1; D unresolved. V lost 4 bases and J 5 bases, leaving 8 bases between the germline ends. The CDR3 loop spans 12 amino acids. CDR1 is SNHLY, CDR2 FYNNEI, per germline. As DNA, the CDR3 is TGTGCCAGCAGTGGGAGGACTACTGAAGCTTTCTTT. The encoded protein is CASSGRTTEAFF.

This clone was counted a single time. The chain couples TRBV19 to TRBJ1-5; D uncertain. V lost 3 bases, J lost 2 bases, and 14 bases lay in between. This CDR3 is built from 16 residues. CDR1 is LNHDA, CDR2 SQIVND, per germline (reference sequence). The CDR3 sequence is CASSIGSLGGNQPQHF. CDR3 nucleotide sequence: TGTGCCAGTAGTATTGGGTCACTCGGGGGCAATCAGCCCCAGCATTTT.

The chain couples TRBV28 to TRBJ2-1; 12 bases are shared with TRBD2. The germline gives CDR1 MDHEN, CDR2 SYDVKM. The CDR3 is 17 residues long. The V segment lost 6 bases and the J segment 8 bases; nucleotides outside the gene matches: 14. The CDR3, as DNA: TGTGCCAGCAGCCCCCCACTAGCGGGGGGAAGGGGCGATGAGCAGTTCTTC. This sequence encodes CASSPPLAGGRGDEQFF.

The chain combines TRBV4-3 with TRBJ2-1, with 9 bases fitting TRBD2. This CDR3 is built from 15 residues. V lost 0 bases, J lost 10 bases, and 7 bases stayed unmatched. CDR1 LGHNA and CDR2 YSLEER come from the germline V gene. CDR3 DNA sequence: TGCGCCAGCAGCCAAGAACCTAGCGGGGACAGCGAGCAGTTCTTC. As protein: CASSQEPSGDSEQFF.

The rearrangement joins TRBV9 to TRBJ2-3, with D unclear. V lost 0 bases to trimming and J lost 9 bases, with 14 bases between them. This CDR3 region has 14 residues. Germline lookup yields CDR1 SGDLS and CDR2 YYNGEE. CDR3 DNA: TGTGCCAGCAGCGTAGAAAGCTCGGTGGTCACGCAGTATTTT. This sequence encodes CASSVESSVVTQYF.

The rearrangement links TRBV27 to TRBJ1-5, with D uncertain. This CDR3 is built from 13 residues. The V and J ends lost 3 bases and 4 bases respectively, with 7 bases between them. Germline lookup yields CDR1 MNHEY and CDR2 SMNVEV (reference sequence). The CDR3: CASSFRRNQPQHF. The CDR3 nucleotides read TGTGCCAGCAGTTTTCGGCGGAATCAGCCCCAGCATTTT.

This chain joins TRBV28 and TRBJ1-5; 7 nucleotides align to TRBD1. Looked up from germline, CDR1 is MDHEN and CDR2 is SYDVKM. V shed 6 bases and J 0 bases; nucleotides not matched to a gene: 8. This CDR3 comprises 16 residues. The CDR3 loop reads CASSQDRDRSNQPQHF. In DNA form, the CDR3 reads TGTGCCAGCAGCCAAGACAGGGATCGTAGCAATCAGCCCCAGCATTTT.

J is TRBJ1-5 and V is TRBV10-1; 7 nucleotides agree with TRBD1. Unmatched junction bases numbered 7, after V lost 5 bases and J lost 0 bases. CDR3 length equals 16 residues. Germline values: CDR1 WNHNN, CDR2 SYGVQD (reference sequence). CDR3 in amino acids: CASSPTGLYSNQPQHF. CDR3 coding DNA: TGCGCCAGCAGTCCGACAGGGTTGTATAGCAATCAGCCCCAGCATTTT.

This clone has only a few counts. The CDR3 here is CASSILDRNTEAFF. DNA for the CDR3: TGTGCCAGCAGTATACTGGACAGGAACACTGAAGCTTTCTTT. The rearrangement uses TRBV2 and TRBJ1-1, with D possibly being TRBD1 (6 bases). From germline, CDR1 is SNHLY and CDR2 FYNNEI. The CDR3 sequence is 14 residues long. The V end lost 5 bases, the J end lost 1 base, and 11 bases lay between the germline ends.

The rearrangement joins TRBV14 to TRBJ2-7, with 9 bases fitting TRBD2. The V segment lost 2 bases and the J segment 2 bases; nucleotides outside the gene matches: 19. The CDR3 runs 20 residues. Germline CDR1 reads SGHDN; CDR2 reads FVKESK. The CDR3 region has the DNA TGTGCCAGCAGCCAATCGTGGGGATTCGGTGTTAGCGGGGGTCCCTACGAGCAGTACTTC. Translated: CASSQSWGFGVSGGPYEQYF.

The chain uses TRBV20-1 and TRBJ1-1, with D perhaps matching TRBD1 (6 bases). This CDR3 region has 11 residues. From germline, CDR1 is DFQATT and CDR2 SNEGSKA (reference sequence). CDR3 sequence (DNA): TGCAGCCCACAGGGGAACACTGAAGCTTTCTTT. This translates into CSPQGNTEAFF.

The CDR3 DNA reads TGTGCCAGCAGTGATCTCGCCCGAGATCAGCCCCAGCATTTT. Protein: CASSDLARDQPQHF. The rearrangement uses TRBV2 and TRBJ1-5; D unclear. The V and J ends lost 3 bases and 5 bases respectively, with 11 bases between them. The CDR3 is 14 amino acids. Germline V CDR1 and CDR2: SNHLY, FYNNEI.

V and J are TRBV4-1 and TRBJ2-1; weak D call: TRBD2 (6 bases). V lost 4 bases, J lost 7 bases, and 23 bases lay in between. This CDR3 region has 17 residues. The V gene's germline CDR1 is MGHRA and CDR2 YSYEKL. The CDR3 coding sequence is TGCGCCAGCAGCCCCGGAGGGTGGGGGGAGGTTGAAAATGAGCAGTTCTTC. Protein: CASSPGGWGEVENEQFF.

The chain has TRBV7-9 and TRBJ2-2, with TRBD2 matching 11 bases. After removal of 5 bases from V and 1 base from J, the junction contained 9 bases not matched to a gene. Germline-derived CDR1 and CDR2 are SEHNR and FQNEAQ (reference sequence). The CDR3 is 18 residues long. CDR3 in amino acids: CASSTEVTSGRNTGELFF. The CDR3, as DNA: TGTGCCAGCAGCACCGAAGTAACTAGCGGGAGGAACACCGGGGAGCTGTTTTTT.

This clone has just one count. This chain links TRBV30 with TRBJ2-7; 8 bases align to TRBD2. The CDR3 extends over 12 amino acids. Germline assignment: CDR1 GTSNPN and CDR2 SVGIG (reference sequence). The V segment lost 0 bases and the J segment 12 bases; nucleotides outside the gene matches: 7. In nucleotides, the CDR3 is TGTGCCTGGAGTGTACTTGGCGGGAGGTCGTACTTC. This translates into CAWSVLGGRSYF. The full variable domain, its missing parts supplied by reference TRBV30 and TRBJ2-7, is SQTIHQWPATLVQPVGSPLSLECTVEGTSNPNLYWYRQAAGRGLQLLFYSVGIGQISSEVPQNLSASRPQDRQFILSSKKLLLSDSGFYLCAWSVLGGRSYFGPGTRLTVT.

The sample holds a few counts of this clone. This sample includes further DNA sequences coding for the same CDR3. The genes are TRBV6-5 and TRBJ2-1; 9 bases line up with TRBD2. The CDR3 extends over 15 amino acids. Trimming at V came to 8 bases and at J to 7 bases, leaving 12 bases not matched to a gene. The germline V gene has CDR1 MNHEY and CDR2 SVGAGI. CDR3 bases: TGTGCCAGCCTTTCGAAGGCGGGGGGGCTGAATGAGCAGTTCTTC. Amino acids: CASLSKAGGLNEQFF.

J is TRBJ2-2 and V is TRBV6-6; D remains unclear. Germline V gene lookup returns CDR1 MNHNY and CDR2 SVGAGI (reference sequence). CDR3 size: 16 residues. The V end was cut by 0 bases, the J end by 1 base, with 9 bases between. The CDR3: CASSYSEPRNTGELFF. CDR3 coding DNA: TGTGCCAGCAGTTACTCGGAGCCCAGGAACACCGGGGAGCTGTTTTTT.

Here the CDR3 reads CASRRLAGGPDTQYF. For the CDR3, the DNA is TGCGCCAGCAGAAGACTAGCGGGGGGCCCCGATACGCAGTATTTT. The chain recombines TRBV10-2 with TRBJ2-3; 13 bases fit TRBD2. This CDR3 region has 15 residues. CDR1 and CDR2 from the germline V gene are WSHSY and SAAADI. Germline trimming cut 6 bases from V and 6 bases from J; bases unmatched to any gene: 6.

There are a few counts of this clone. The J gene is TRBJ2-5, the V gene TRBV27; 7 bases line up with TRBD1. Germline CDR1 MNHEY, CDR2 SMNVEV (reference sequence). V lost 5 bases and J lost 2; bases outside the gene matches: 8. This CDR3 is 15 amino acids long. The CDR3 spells CASSGGTESQETQYF. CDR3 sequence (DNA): TGTGCCAGCAGTGGTGGGACAGAAAGTCAAGAGACCCAGTACTTC.

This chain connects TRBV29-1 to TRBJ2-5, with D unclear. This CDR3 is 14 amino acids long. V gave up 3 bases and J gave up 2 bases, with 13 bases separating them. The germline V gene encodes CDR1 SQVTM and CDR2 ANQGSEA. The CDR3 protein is CSVEPSLSQETQYF. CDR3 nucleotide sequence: TGCAGCGTTGAGCCTAGTCTATCTCAAGAGACCCAGTACTTC.

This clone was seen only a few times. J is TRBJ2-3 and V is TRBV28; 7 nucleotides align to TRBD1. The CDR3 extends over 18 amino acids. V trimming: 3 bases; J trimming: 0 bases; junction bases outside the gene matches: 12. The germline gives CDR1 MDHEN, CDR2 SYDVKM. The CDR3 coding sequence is TGTGCCAGCAGTTTTCTAGTGGGGACAGCTACTAGCACAGATACGCAGTATTTT. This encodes CASSFLVGTATSTDTQYF.

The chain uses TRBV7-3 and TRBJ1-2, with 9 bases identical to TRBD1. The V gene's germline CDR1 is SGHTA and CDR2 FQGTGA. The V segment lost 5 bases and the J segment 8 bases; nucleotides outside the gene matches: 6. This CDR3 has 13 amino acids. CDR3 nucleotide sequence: TGTGCCAGCAGCCCCCGACAGGGGGAAGGCTACACCTTC. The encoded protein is CASSPRQGEGYTF.

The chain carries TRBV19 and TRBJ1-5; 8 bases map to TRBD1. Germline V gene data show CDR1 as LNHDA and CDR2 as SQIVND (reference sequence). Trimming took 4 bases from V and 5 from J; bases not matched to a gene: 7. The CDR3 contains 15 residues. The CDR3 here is CASSTPGQVHQPQHF. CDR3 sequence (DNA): TGTGCCAGTAGTACCCCGGGACAGGTGCATCAGCCCCAGCATTTT.

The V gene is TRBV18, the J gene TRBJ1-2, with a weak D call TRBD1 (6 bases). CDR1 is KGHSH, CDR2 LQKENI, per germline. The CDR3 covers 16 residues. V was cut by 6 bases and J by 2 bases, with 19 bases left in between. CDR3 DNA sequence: TGTGCCAGCTCCTGGGTCCCGGGACAAGGCAACTATGGCTACACCTTC. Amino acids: CASSWVPGQGNYGYTF.